Sequencing of this TCR beta chain was carried out in a study of T-cell memory formation after mild COVID-19. Study details: TCR clusters showed largely donor specificity.

Study observations and caveats: Clones contracting across day 15 to 85 had a balanced CD4/CD8 profile; later expanding clones leaned CD4+.

TCRdb ran MiXCR on the 5' RACE reads and lists one entry per CDR3 protein. The table has 210,000 or so distinct CDR3 sequences, under 30% seen once; the top ten hold 10% to 12%. A remark on this clonotype: Its target is not known.

Germline V gives CDR1 SGHDN, CDR2 FVKESK. The V end lost 1 base, the J end lost 0 bases, and 7 bases lay between the germline ends. This CDR3 spans 15 amino acids. Sequencing was performed on PBMCs or a T cell subset sorted from them (not recorded which). The sequence derives from an adult woman who had mild COVID-19 (a few samples of this study predate the infection). Cell type and time point are not known. The V call is TRBV14, the J call TRBJ1-3; no firm D call. The CDR3 region has the DNA TGTGCCAGCAGCCAAGGGCGACTCTCTGGAAACACCATATATTTT. This gives the protein CASSQGRLSGNTIYF.